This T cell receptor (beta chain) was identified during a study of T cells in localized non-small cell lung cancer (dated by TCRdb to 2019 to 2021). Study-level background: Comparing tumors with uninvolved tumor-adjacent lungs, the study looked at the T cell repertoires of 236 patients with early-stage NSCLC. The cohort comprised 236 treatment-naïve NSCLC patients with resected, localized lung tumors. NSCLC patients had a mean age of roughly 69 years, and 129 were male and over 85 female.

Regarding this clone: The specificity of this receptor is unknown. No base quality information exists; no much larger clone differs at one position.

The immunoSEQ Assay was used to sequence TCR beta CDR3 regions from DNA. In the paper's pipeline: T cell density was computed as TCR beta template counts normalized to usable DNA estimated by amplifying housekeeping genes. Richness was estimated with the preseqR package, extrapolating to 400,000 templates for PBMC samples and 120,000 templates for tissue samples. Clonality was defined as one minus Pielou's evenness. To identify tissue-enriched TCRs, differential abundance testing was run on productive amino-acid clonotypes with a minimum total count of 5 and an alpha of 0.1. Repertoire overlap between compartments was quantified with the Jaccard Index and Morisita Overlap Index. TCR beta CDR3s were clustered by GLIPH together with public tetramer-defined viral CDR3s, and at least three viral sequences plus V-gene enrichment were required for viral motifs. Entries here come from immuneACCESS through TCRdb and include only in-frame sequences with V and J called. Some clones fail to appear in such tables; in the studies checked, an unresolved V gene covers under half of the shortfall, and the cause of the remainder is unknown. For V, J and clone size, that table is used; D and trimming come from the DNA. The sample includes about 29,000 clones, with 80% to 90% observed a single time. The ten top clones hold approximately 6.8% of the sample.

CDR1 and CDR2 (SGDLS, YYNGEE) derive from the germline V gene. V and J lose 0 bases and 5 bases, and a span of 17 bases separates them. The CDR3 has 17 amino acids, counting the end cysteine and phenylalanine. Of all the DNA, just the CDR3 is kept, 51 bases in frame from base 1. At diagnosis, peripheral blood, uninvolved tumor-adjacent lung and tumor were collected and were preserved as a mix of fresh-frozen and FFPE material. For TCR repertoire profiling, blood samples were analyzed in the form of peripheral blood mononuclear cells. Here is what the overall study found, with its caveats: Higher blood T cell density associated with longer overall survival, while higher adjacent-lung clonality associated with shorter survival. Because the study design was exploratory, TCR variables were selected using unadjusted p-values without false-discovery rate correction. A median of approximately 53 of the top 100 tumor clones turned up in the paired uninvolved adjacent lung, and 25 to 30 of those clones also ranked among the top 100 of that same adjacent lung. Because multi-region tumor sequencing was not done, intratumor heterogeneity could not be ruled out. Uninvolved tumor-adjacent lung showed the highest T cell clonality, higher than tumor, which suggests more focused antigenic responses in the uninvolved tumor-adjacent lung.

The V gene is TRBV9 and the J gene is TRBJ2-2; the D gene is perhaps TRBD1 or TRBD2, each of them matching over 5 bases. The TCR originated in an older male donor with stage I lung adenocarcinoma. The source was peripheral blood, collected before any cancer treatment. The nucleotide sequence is TGTGCCAGCAGCGTAGGCCCCGGGGCCGAAGGAACCGGGGAGCTGTTTTTT. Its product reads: CASSVGPGAEGTGELFF.